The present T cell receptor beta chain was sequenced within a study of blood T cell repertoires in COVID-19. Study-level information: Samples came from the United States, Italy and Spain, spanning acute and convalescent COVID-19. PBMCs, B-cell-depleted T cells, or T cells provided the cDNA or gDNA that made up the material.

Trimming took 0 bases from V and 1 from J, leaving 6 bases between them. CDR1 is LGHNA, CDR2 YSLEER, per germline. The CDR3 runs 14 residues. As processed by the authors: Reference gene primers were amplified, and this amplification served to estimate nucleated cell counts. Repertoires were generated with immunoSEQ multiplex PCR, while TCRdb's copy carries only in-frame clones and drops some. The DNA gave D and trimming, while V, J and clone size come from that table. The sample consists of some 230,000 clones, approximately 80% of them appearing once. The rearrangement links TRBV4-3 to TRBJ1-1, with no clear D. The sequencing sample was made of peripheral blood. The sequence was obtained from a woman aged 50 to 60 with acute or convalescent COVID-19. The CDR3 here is CASSQDGWNTEAFF. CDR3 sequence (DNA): TGCGCCAGCAGCCAAGATGGCTGGAACACTGAAGCTTTCTTT.